This is a list of T cell receptor beta chains from one sample in a study of shared clonotypes between healthy human individuals. Sequencing was performed with immunoSEQ multiplex PCR; in TCRdb, only in-frame clones are kept and a portion is missing. The sample shows millions of clones, roughly 94% of them seen only once. Sequencing was carried out using naive CD4+ T cells sorted from blood. The receptor source for this set is a man younger than 30 in good health. Both conserved end residues are part of each CDR3. D genes are given only for firm matches. Part of the rows lack a size; the others show once, few, many or a class for expanded clones.

.	TRBV29-1	.	TRBJ1-2	TGCAGCGTTTGGGATCAAGGGGACTATGGCTACACCTTC	CSVWDQGDYGYTF
.	TRBV19	few	TRBJ1-1	TGTGCCAGTAGTATACGGAACAGGAACACTGAAGCTTTCTTT	CASSIRNRNTEAFF
TRBD2	TRBV14	.	TRBJ2-5	TGTGCCAGCAGCCAACTAGCGGGGGCGCAAGAGACCCAGTACTTC	CASSQLAGAQETQYF
.	TRBV6-5	.	TRBJ1-1	TGTGCCAGCAGTTTTCAGGGGATTCAGGCGAACACTGAAGCTTTCTTT	CASSFQGIQANTEAFF
TRBD1	TRBV4-1	.	TRBJ1-6	TGCGCCAGCAGCCACGGATACGGGACAGGGCATTCACCCCTCCACTTT	CASSHGYGTGHSPLHF
.	TRBV7-9	few	TRBJ1-1	TGTGCCAGCAGGCCTGGACAGTATAACACTGAAGCTTTCTTT	CASRPGQYNTEAFF
.	TRBV30	.	TRBJ2-7	TGTGCCTGGGGTGGAACCCTGTCCTCCTACGAGCAGTACTTC	CAWGGTLSSYEQYF
TRBD1	TRBV5-6	.	TRBJ1-5	TGTGCCAGTACCAGACAGGGGGAAGGTCGCAATCAGCCCCAGCATTTT	CASTRQGEGRNQPQHF
.	TRBV6-5	.	TRBJ1-2	TGTGCCAGCAGTTACGGGGGGCATGGCTACACCTTC	CASSYGGHGYTF
TRBD2	TRBV2	.	TRBJ2-5	TGTGCCAGCAGCGTACGGGAGAGGGAGGGGACCCAGTACTTC	CASSVREREGTQYF
.	TRBV5-1	.	TRBJ2-5	TGCGCCAGCAGCTTGTGGCAGGGCCAAGAGACCCAGTACTTC	CASSLWQGQETQYF
.	TRBV14	.	TRBJ2-7	TGTGCCAGCAGCCAAGAAGGCAGAAGCTCCTACGAGCAGTACTTC	CASSQEGRSSYEQYF
.	TRBV30	.	TRBJ1-3	TGTGCCTGGAGTATAACAGGGGGAAACACCATATATTTT	CAWSITGGNTIYF
TRBD1	TRBV9	.	TRBJ2-3	TGTGCCAGCAGCGTAGGACAGGGGGCTTCGGATACGCAGTATTTT	CASSVGQGASDTQYF
TRBD1	TRBV4-1	once	TRBJ2-7	TGCGCCAGCAGCCAGGGACAGGGGCCTCCACGAGAGCAGTACTTC	CASSQGQGPPREQYF
.	TRBV5-1	.	TRBJ2-7	TGCGCCAGCAGCAGTGGCTCTAGCGCGAGCTCCTACGAGCAGTACTTC	CASSSGSSASSYEQYF
.	TRBV13	.	TRBJ2-5	TGTGCCAGCAGCTTAAGTCCGGGGACCTCCTATCCCCAAGAGACCCAGTACTTC	CASSLSPGTSYPQETQYF